This T cell receptor beta chain was documented in a study of Graves' ophthalmopathy and Graves' hyperthyroidism. This clonotype came up many times. Its antigen remains unknown. Each donor who had ophthalmopathy showed moderate-to-severe activity, a CAS of ≥3, a NOSPECS of ≥4, and a duration under 3 months. Pregnant or lactating patients and those with other autoimmune diseases or uncontrolled infections were excluded. Investigators amplified TCR beta CDR3 regions from RNA transcripts. RT-PCR in the first round used HTBI primers; a second-round multiplex PCR followed. In TCRdb, the multiplex PCR reads were re-called with MiXCR into one record per CDR3 protein. The data contain around 660,000 distinct CDR3 sequences, 35% to 50% of them seen just once; the ten biggest clones take up under 3.5%. Study outcomes and limitations: Most clonotypes expanded in thyroid above 0.001 frequency were present in blood too.

This CDR3 contains 15 residues. Between the trimmed V and J ends, which lost 0 bases and 7 bases, there was a span of 10 bases. CDR1 and CDR2 (germline): MNHNY, SVGAGI (reference sequence). The receptor comes from an adult man with Graves' ophthalmopathy. This chain joins TRBV6-6 and TRBJ1-6; D remains unclear. The sequencing input was peripheral blood. The CDR3 bases are TGTGCCAGCAGTTACTCGATAGAGCAGAATTCACCCCTCCACTTT. Residues: CASSYSIEQNSPLHF.